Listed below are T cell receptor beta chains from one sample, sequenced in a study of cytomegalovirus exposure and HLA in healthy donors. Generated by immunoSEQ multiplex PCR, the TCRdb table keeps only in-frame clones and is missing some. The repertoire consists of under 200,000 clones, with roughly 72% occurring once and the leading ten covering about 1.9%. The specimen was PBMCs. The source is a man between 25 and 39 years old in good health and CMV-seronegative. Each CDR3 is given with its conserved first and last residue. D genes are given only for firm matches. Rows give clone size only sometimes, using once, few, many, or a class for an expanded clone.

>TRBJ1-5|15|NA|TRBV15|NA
TGTGCCACCAGCAGAGATCGAGGGATCAATCAGCCCCAGCATTTT
CATSRDRGINQPQHF
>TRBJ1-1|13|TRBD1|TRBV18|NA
TGTGCCAGCTCACCCGGACAGGGCACTGAAGCTTTCTTT
CASSPGQGTEAFF
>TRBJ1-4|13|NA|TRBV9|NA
TGTGCCAGCAGCGTAGAAGGGGTTGAAAAACTGTTTTTT
CASSVEGVEKLFF
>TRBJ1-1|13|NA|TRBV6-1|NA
TGTGCCAGCATGGAGTCGTTCCGCACTGAAGCTTTCTTT
CASMESFRTEAFF
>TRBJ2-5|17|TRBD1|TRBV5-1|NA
TGCGCCAGCAGCTCCCCCGAGGGGACAGGACCGGGGGAGACCCAGTACTTC
CASSSPEGTGPGETQYF
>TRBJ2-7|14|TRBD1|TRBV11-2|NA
TGTGCCAGCAGCTTAGGCGACAGGGCCGGGGAGCAGTACTTC
CASSLGDRAGEQYF
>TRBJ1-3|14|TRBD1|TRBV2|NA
TGTGCCAGCAGTGAGGACAGGGCTGGAAACACCATATATTTT
CASSEDRAGNTIYF
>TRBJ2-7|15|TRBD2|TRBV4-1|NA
TGCGCCAGCAGCCAAGTACTAGCGGGAGTTACCGAGCAGTACTTC
CASSQVLAGVTEQYF
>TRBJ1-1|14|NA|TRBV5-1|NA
TGCGCCAGCAGCCCCAGAGAGAGGTGGACTGAAGCTTTCTTT
CASSPRERWTEAFF
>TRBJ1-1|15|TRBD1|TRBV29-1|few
TGCAGCGTTGAAGATTGGGCTAAGGACAGGGGGCTAGCTTTCTTT
CSVEDWAKDRGLAFF
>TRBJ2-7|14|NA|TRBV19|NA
TGTGCCAGTAGTGCATCGGGGGTTATCTACGAGCAGTACTTC
CASSASGVIYEQYF
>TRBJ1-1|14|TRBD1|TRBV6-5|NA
TGTGCCAGCAGTTCGTACAGGGGGAGCACTGAAGCTTTCTTT
CASSSYRGSTEAFF
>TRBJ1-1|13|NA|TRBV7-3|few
TGTGCCAGCAGCTCGACCGGGAGGACTGAAGCTTTCTTT
CASSSTGRTEAFF
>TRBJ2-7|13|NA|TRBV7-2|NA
TGTGCCAGCAGCTTACTCAGGACCTACGAGCAGTACTTC
CASSLLRTYEQYF
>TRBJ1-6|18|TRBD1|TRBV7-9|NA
TGTGCCAGCAGCTTAGGAATGGGAACCGACAGGGGCAGTTCACCCCTCCACTTT
CASSLGMGTDRGSSPLHF
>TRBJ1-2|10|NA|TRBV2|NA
TGTGCCAGCAGTGAAGATGGGCTTACCTTC
CASSEDGLTF
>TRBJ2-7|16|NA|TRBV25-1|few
TGTGCCAGCAGTGGGGACTTCGGAGAAGTATCCTACGAGCAGTACTTC
CASSGDFGEVSYEQYF
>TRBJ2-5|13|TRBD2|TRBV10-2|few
TGCGGGACTAGCGGGAGACTCGGGGAGACCCAGTACTTC
CGTSGRLGETQYF
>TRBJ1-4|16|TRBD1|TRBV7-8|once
TGTGCCAGCAGCCGGGACAGGGGCACAACTAATGAAAAACTGTTTTTT
CASSRDRGTTNEKLFF
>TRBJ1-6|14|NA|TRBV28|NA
TGTGCCAGCAGTACGATGGACAGCCCCTTGACCCTCCACTTT
CASSTMDSPLTLHF
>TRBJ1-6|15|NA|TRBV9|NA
TGTGCCAGCAGGGCCGGCGGCAAAAATAATTCACCCCTCCACTTT
CASRAGGKNNSPLHF
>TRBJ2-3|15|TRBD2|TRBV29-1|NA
TGCAGCGTTGCCGGGGCGGCTAGCGGATCGGATACGCAGTATTTT
CSVAGAASGSDTQYF
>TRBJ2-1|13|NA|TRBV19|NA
TGTGCCAGTAGTATAGGTATTTACAATGAGCAGTTCTTC
CASSIGIYNEQFF
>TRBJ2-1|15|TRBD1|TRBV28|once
TGTGCCAGCAGTTTACCCGGGGACAGGGCCAATGAGCAGTTCTTC
CASSLPGDRANEQFF
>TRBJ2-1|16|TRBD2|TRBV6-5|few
TGTGCCAGCAGTTACGGGAGCGGGAGCTCCTACAATGAGCAGTTCTTC
CASSYGSGSSYNEQFF
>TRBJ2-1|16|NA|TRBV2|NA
TGTGCCAGCAACGAATGGTCGGGGGTCATCTACAATGAGCAGTTCTTC
CASNEWSGVIYNEQFF
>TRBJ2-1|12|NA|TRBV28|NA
TGTGCCAGCAGTTCCGGGGAAAATGAGCAGTTCTTC
CASSSGENEQFF
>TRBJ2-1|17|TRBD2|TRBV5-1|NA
TGCGCCAGCAGCCTGGGACTAGCGGGAGGGTTCCACAATGAGCAGTTCTTC
CASSLGLAGGFHNEQFF
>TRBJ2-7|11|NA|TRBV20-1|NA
TGCAGTGCTACAAAAACCTACGAGCAGTACTTC
CSATKTYEQYF
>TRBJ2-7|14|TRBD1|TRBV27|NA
TGTGCCAGCAGTTTAACAGGGGTCGCTGACGAGCAGTACTTC
CASSLTGVADEQYF
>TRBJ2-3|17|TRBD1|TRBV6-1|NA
TGTGCCAGCAGTGAATTGAAACAGGGGAAGGGGCTATGGACGCAGTATTTT
CASSELKQGKGLWTQYF
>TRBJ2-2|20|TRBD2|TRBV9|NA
TGTGCCAGCAGCGTTCGAGCCCACTTGAGCGGGAGCGTTAACACCGGGGAGCTGTTTTTT
CASSVRAHLSGSVNTGELFF
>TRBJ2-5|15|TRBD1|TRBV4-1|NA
TGCGCCAGCAGCCAACCGGACAGGGGACAAGAGACCCAGTACTTC
CASSQPDRGQETQYF
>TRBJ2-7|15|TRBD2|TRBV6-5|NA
TGTGCCAGCAGTTATGACGGGAGGGGGGGCAACGAGCAGTACTTC
CASSYDGRGGNEQYF
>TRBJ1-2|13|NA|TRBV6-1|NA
TGTGCCAGCAGTGAAGGTCAGGGGAATGGCTACACCTTC
CASSEGQGNGYTF
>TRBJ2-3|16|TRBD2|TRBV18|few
TGTGCCAGCTCACCAGGGACTAGCGGGAGTTCTGATACGCAGTATTTT
CASSPGTSGSSDTQYF
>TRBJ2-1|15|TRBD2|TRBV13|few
TGTGCCAGCAGCTTATCCCGACTAGCGGGAGGTGAGCAGTTCTTC
CASSLSRLAGGEQFF
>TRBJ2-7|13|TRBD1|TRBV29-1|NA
TGCAGCGCTGCGGGACAGGGGTCCTACGAGCAGTACTTC
CSAAGQGSYEQYF
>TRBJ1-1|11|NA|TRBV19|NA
TGTGCCAGTAGCGTAAACACTGAAGCTTTCTTT
CASSVNTEAFF
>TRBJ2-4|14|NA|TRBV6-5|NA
TGTGCCAGCAGTTATGCAGGGGTGAAAAACATTCAGTACTTC
CASSYAGVKNIQYF
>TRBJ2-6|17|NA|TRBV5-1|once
TGCGCCAGCAGCTTGACCGGACTGAGCTCTGGGGCCAACGTCCTGACTTTC
CASSLTGLSSGANVLTF
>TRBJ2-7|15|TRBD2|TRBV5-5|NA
TGTGCCAGCAGCGTGGGTTCAGCGGGAGTCAGCGAGCAGTACTTC
CASSVGSAGVSEQYF
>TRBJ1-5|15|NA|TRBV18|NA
TGTGCCAGCTCACCCACAGGCCAGGGCAATCAGCCCCAGCATTTT
CASSPTGQGNQPQHF